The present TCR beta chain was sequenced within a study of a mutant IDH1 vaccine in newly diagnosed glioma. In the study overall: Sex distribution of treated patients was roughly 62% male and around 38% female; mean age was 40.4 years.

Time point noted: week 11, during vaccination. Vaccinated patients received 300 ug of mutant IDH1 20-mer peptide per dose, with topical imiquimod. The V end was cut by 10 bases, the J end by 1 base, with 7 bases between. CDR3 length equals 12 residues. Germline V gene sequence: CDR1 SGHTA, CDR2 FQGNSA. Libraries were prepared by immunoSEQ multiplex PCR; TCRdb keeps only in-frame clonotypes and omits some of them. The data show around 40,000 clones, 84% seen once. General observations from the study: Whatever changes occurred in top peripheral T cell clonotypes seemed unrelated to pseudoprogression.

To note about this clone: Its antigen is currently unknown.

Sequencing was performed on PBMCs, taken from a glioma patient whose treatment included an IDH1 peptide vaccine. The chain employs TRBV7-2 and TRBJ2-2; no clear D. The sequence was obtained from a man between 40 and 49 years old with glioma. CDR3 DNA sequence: TGTGCCAATTACCTGAACACCGGGGAGCTGTTTTTT. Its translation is CANYLNTGELFF. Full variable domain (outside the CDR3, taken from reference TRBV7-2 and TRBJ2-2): GAGVSQSPSNKVTEKGKDVELRCDPISGHTALYWYRQSLGQGLEFLIYFQGNSAPDKSGLPSDRFSAERTGGSVSTLTIQRTQQEDSAVYLCANYLNTGELFFGEGSRLTVL.